Listed below are T cell receptor beta chains from one sample, sequenced in a study of graft-versus-host responses after intestinal transplantation. For these TCRs, the target antigens are not known. TCRdb keeps only in-frame clones here, not all; method: immunoSEQ multiplex PCR. The sample has about 120,000 clones; around 92% are singletons. Source: unstimulated CD8+ T cells sorted from spleen or lymph node cells, taken before transplant. These receptors were taken from a human donor who was the organ donor for an intestinal transplant. The CDR3 runs from the conserved cysteine through the conserved F or W. The order of the fields is V gene, D gene, J gene, clone size, CDR3 DNA, CDR3 protein. The D gene is left open where the match is weak. Rows may omit the clone size; those that give it use once, few, many or a size class.

v_call: TRBV2; d_call: NA; j_call: TRBJ2-1; clone_size: NA; cdr3_nt: TGTGCCAGCAGGGGGCTATACAATGAGCAGTTCTTC; cdr3_aa: CASRGLYNEQFF
v_call: TRBV7-9; d_call: NA; j_call: TRBJ2-1; clone_size: once; cdr3_nt: TGTGCCAGCAGCCCCGCCGGGACACCCTACAATGAGCAGTTCTTC; cdr3_aa: CASSPAGTPYNEQFF
v_call: TRBV9; d_call: NA; j_call: TRBJ2-7; clone_size: NA; cdr3_nt: TGTGCCAGCAGCGTAGCGGGCAGTACGAGCTCCTACGAGCAGTACTTC; cdr3_aa: CASSVAGSTSSYEQYF
v_call: TRBV10-1; d_call: TRBD2; j_call: TRBJ2-5; clone_size: NA; cdr3_nt: TGCGCCAGCAGTGAGACACTAGCGGAGAAAGAGACCCAGTACTTC; cdr3_aa: CASSETLAEKETQYF
v_call: TRBV4-2; d_call: NA; j_call: TRBJ2-2; clone_size: NA; cdr3_nt: TGTGCCAGCAGCCAATTTGCTGGCGGGGAGCTGTTTTTT; cdr3_aa: CASSQFAGGELFF
v_call: TRBV29-1; d_call: NA; j_call: TRBJ1-2; clone_size: NA; cdr3_nt: TGCAGCGTTGAAAGGTGGGGGCCGGCGGGGTCCTATGGCTACACCTTC; cdr3_aa: CSVERWGPAGSYGYTF
v_call: TRBV27; d_call: NA; j_call: TRBJ2-7; clone_size: NA; cdr3_nt: TGTGCCAGCAGTTTATCGGGGGACTTCGAGCAGTACTTC; cdr3_aa: CASSLSGDFEQYF
v_call: TRBV12-5; d_call: NA; j_call: TRBJ2-1; clone_size: NA; cdr3_nt: TGTGCTAGTGGTTTGTGTGTCGAATGTGAGCAGTTCTTC; cdr3_aa: CASGLCVECEQFF
v_call: TRBV27; d_call: NA; j_call: TRBJ1-6; clone_size: NA; cdr3_nt: TGTGCCAGCAGCGGGACAAGAAGTAATTCACCCCTCCACTTT; cdr3_aa: CASSGTRSNSPLHF
v_call: TRBV13; d_call: TRBD1; j_call: TRBJ2-1; clone_size: NA; cdr3_nt: TGTGCCAGCATCCAAGGGGGCAGCCCATACAATGAGCAGTTCTTC; cdr3_aa: CASIQGGSPYNEQFF
v_call: TRBV6-5; d_call: NA; j_call: TRBJ2-7; clone_size: NA; cdr3_nt: TGTGCCAGCAGTGACTACAGGGCCTACGAGCAGTACTTC; cdr3_aa: CASSDYRAYEQYF
v_call: TRBV7-9; d_call: NA; j_call: TRBJ2-4; clone_size: NA; cdr3_nt: TGTGCCAGCAGCTTAGGGGCGACAGATCAGGACTTC; cdr3_aa: CASSLGATDQDF
v_call: TRBV9; d_call: NA; j_call: TRBJ1-1; clone_size: NA; cdr3_nt: TGTGCCAGCAGCGTCGGACAGACGCACACTGAAGCTTTCTTT; cdr3_aa: CASSVGQTHTEAFF
v_call: TRBV5-6; d_call: TRBD1; j_call: TRBJ2-7; clone_size: few; cdr3_nt: TGTGCCAGCAGCTTTGGGCCGGGACAGGGTTTCGAGCAGTACTTC; cdr3_aa: CASSFGPGQGFEQYF
v_call: TRBV2; d_call: TRBD2; j_call: TRBJ2-1; clone_size: NA; cdr3_nt: TGTGCCAGCAGCTCTCTCGGACTAGCGGGGTACAATGAGCAGTTCTTC; cdr3_aa: CASSSLGLAGYNEQFF
v_call: TRBV2; d_call: NA; j_call: TRBJ1-1; clone_size: NA; cdr3_nt: TGTGCCAGCAGTGAGGTAGGGTACAGGAACACTGAAGCTTTCTTT; cdr3_aa: CASSEVGYRNTEAFF
v_call: TRBV9; d_call: NA; j_call: TRBJ2-2; clone_size: NA; cdr3_nt: TGTGCCAGCAGCAGGGCGGGAAGGGTCACCGGGGAGCTGTTTTTT; cdr3_aa: CASSRAGRVTGELFF
v_call: TRBV7-2; d_call: NA; j_call: TRBJ2-1; clone_size: NA; cdr3_nt: TGTGCCAGCAGCCCCCTGACTCCAGGGCCCTACAATGAGCAGTTCTTC; cdr3_aa: CASSPLTPGPYNEQFF
v_call: TRBV5-1; d_call: NA; j_call: TRBJ2-2; clone_size: NA; cdr3_nt: TGCGCCAGCAGCTTGTGGGACACCGGGGAGCTGTTTTTT; cdr3_aa: CASSLWDTGELFF
v_call: TRBV28; d_call: NA; j_call: TRBJ2-5; clone_size: once; cdr3_nt: TGTGCCAGCAGTTTATCAGGGGCGAGGGGGGAGACCCAGTACTTC; cdr3_aa: CASSLSGARGETQYF
v_call: TRBV6-6; d_call: NA; j_call: TRBJ2-7; clone_size: NA; cdr3_nt: TGTGCCAGCAGTCACCGGGACTACGAGCAGTACTTC; cdr3_aa: CASSHRDYEQYF
v_call: TRBV27; d_call: NA; j_call: TRBJ2-1; clone_size: NA; cdr3_nt: TGTGCCAGCAGTTTCGGTGGGATCGGCAATGAGCAGTTCTTC; cdr3_aa: CASSFGGIGNEQFF
v_call: TRBV6-1; d_call: NA; j_call: TRBJ1-2; clone_size: NA; cdr3_nt: TGTGCCAGCAGTGCAAGCCTGCGGGACCCCTATGGCTACACCTTC; cdr3_aa: CASSASLRDPYGYTF
v_call: TRBV28; d_call: TRBD2; j_call: TRBJ2-1; clone_size: NA; cdr3_nt: TGTGCCAGCAGTTTCCGCGGGAGATACAATGAGCAGTTCTTC; cdr3_aa: CASSFRGRYNEQFF
v_call: TRBV6-5; d_call: TRBD2; j_call: TRBJ2-7; clone_size: NA; cdr3_nt: TGTGCCAGCGGCTTACTAGCGTGGGAGAGGGACGAGCAGTACTTC; cdr3_aa: CASGLLAWERDEQYF
v_call: TRBV6-6; d_call: NA; j_call: TRBJ2-1; clone_size: few; cdr3_nt: TGTGCCAGCAGTTACCGCATTGTAGGGGACAATGAGCAGTTCTTC; cdr3_aa: CASSYRIVGDNEQFF
v_call: TRBV27; d_call: NA; j_call: TRBJ1-1; clone_size: NA; cdr3_nt: TGTGCCAGCAGTGTCGGGACAAACACTGAAGCTTTCTTT; cdr3_aa: CASSVGTNTEAFF
v_call: TRBV19; d_call: NA; j_call: TRBJ2-2; clone_size: NA; cdr3_nt: TGTGCCAGTAGTATAAGGGGCATTACCGGGGAGCTGTTTTTT; cdr3_aa: CASSIRGITGELFF
v_call: TRBV10-3; d_call: NA; j_call: TRBJ2-7; clone_size: NA; cdr3_nt: TGTGCCATCACTAACGACAGTGAGGGTCGCGAGCAGTACTTC; cdr3_aa: CAITNDSEGREQYF
v_call: TRBV9; d_call: NA; j_call: TRBJ1-2; clone_size: NA; cdr3_nt: TGTGCCAGCAGGGATGACAGGAACATCTGGAGCTACACCTTC; cdr3_aa: CASRDDRNIWSYTF
v_call: TRBV9; d_call: TRBD1; j_call: TRBJ2-2; clone_size: NA; cdr3_nt: TGTGCCAGCAGCAAAACAGGGGGAGCGAACGGGGAGCTGTTTTTT; cdr3_aa: CASSKTGGANGELFF
v_call: TRBV4-1; d_call: NA; j_call: TRBJ2-5; clone_size: NA; cdr3_nt: TGCGCCAGCAGCCAATCGGAGACCCAGTACTTC; cdr3_aa: CASSQSETQYF
v_call: TRBV10-3; d_call: NA; j_call: TRBJ2-7; clone_size: NA; cdr3_nt: TGTGCCATTGCCCCGGTAGGGTACGAGCAGTACTTC; cdr3_aa: CAIAPVGYEQYF
v_call: TRBV19; d_call: NA; j_call: TRBJ2-7; clone_size: NA; cdr3_nt: TGTGCCACCGAGGACAGCTACGAGCAGTACTTC; cdr3_aa: CATEDSYEQYF
v_call: TRBV7-9; d_call: NA; j_call: TRBJ2-2; clone_size: NA; cdr3_nt: TGTGCCAGCAGCCTAGGGTTAAAGCTGTTTTTT; cdr3_aa: CASSLGLKLFF
v_call: TRBV11-3; d_call: NA; j_call: TRBJ2-1; clone_size: NA; cdr3_nt: TGTGCCAGCAGCTTAGAGTCGGGCCCAGAGCAGTTCTTC; cdr3_aa: CASSLESGPEQFF
v_call: TRBV30; d_call: TRBD1; j_call: TRBJ2-6; clone_size: NA; cdr3_nt: TGTGCCTGGAGTCCCAGGGGGCTCTTCTCTGGGGCCAACGTCCTGACTTTC; cdr3_aa: CAWSPRGLFSGANVLTF
v_call: TRBV5-4; d_call: NA; j_call: TRBJ1-3; clone_size: NA; cdr3_nt: TGTGCCAGCAGTGTGGGGCCCGGAAACACCATATATTTT; cdr3_aa: CASSVGPGNTIYF
v_call: TRBV2; d_call: NA; j_call: TRBJ1-1; clone_size: NA; cdr3_nt: TGTGCCAGCCCCGGGGAAGCTTTCTTT; cdr3_aa: CASPGEAFF